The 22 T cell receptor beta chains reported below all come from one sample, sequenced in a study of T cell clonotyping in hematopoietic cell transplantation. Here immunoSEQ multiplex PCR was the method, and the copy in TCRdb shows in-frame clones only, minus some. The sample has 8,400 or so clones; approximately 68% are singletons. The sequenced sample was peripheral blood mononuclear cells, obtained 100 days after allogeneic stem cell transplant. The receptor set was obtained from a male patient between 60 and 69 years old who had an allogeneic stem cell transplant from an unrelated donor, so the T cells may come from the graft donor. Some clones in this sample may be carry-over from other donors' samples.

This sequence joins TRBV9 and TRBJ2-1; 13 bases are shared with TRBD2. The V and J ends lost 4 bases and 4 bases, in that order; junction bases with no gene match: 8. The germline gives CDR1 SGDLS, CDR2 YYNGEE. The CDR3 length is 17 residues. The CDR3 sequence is CASSSSALAGGYNEQFF. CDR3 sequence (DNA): TGTGCCAGCAGCTCCAGTGCACTAGCGGGGGGGTACAATGAGCAGTTCTTC. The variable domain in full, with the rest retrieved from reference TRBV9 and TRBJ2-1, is DSGVTQTPKHLITATGQRVTLRCSPRSGDLSVYWYQQSLDQGLQFLIQYYNGEERAKGNILERFSAQQFPDLHSELNLSSLELGDSALYFCASSSSALAGGYNEQFFGPGTRLTVL.

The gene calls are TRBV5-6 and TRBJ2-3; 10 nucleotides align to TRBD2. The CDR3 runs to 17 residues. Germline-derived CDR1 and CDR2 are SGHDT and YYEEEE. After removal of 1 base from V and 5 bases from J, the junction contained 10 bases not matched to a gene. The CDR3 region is CASSLIIPSGRGDTQYF. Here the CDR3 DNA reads TGTGCCAGCAGCTTGATAATCCCGAGCGGGAGGGGAGATACGCAGTATTTT.

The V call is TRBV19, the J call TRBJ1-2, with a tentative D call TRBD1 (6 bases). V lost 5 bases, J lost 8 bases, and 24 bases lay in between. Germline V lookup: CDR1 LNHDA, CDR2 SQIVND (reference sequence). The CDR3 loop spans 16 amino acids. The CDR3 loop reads CASSPRRQDRGLGYTF. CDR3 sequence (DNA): TGTGCCAGTAGTCCAAGAAGACAGGACCGGGGGTTAGGCTACACCTTC. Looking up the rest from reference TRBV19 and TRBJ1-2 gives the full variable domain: DGGITQSPKYLFRKEGQNVTLSCEQNLNHDAMYWYRQDPGQGLRLIYYSQIVNDFQKGDIAEGYSVSREKKESFPLTVTSAQKNPTAFYLCASSPRRQDRGLGYTFGSGTRLTVV.

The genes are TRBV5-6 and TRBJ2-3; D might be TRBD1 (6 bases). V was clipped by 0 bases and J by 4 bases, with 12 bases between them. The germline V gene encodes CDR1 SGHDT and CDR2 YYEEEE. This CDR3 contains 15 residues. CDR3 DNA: TGTGCCAGCAGCTTGGGTTACAGGGTGCCAGATACGCAGTATTTT. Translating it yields CASSLGYRVPDTQYF.

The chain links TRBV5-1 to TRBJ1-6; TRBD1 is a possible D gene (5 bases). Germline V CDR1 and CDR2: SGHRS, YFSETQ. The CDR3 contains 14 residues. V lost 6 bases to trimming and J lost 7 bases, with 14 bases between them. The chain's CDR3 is CASKAAGDNSPLHF. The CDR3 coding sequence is TGCGCCAGCAAAGCGGCGGGGGACAATTCACCCCTCCACTTT.

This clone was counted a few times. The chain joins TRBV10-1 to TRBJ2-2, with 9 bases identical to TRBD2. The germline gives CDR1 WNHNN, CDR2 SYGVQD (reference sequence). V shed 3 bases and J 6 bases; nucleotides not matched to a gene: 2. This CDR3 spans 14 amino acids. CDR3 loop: CASSDSGSPGELFF. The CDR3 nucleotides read TGCGCCAGCAGTGATAGCGGGAGCCCCGGGGAGCTGTTTTTT.

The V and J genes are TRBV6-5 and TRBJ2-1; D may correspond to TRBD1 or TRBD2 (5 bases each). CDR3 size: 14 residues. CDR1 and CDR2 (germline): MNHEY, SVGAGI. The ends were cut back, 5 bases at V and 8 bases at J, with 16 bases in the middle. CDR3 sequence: CASSEGYGADEQFF. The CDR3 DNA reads TGTGCCAGCAGTGAAGGATACGGGGCGGATGAGCAGTTCTTC.

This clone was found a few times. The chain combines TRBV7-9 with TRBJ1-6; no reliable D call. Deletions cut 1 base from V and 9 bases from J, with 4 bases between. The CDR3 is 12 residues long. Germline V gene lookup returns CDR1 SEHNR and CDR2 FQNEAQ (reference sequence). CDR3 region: CASSLEGSPLHF. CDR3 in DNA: TGTGCCAGCAGCTTAGAGGGTTCACCCCTCCACTTT.

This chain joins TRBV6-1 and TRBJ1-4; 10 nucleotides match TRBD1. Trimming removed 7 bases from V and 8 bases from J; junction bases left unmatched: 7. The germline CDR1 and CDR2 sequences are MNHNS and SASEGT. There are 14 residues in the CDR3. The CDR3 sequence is CASTRGQGREKLFF. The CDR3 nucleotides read TGTGCCAGCACTCGGGGACAGGGGCGGGAAAAACTGTTTTTT.

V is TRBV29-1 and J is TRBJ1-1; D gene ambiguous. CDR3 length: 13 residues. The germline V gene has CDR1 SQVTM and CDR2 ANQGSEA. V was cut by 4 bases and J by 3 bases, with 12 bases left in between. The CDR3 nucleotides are TGCAGCGTTGTCGGGCGGTCCTACACTGAAGCTTTCTTT. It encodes CSVVGRSYTEAFF.

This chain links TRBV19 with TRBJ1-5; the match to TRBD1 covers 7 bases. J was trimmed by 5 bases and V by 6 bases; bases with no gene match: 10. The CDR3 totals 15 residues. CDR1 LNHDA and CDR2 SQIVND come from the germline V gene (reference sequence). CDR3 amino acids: CASSLGQANYQPQHF. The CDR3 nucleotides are TGTGCCAGTAGCCTAGGACAGGCGAACTATCAGCCCCAGCATTTT.

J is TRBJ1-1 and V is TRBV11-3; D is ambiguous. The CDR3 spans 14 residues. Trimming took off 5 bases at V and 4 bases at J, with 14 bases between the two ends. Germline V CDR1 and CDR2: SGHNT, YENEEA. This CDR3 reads CASSIRSGGTEAFF. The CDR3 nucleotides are TGTGCCAGCAGCATTCGAAGTGGAGGCACTGAAGCTTTCTTT.

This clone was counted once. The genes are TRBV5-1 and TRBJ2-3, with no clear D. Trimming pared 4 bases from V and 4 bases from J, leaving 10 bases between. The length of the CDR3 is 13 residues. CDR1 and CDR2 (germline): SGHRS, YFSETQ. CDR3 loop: CASSEGVSDTQYF. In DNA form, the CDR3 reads TGCGCCAGCAGCGAAGGAGTATCAGATACGCAGTATTTT.

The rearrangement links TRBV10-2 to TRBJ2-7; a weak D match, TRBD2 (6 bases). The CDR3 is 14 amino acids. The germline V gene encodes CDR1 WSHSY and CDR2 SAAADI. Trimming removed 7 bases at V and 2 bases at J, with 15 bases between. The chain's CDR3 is CASTAPTSTYEQYF. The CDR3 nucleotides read TGCGCCAGCACCGCCCCCACTAGCACCTACGAGCAGTACTTC.

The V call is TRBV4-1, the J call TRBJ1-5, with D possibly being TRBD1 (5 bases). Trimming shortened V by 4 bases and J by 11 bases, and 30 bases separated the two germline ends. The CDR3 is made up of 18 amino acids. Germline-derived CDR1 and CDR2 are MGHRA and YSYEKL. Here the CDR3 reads CASSPEPMTDRPIIAQHF. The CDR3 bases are TGCGCCAGCAGCCCGGAGCCCATGACAGATAGGCCCATCATAGCCCAGCATTTT.

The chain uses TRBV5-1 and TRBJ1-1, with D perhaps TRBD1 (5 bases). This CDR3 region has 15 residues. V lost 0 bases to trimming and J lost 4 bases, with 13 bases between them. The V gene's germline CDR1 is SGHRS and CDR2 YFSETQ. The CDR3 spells CASSLAGGQGTEAFF. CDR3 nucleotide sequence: TGCGCCAGCAGCTTGGCCGGCGGCCAGGGCACTGAAGCTTTCTTT.

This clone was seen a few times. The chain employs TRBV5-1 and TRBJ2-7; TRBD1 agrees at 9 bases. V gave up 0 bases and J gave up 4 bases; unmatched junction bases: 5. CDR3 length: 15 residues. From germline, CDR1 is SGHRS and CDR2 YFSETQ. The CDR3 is CASSLAGQGLYEQYF. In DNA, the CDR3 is TGCGCCAGCAGCTTGGCCGGACAGGGGCTTTACGAGCAGTACTTC.

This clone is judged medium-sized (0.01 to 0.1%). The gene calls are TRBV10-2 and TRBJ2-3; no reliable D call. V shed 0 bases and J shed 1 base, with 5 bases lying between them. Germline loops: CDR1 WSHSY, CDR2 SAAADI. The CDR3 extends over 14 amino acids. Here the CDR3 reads CASSESKGTDTQYF. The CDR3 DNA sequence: TGCGCCAGCAGTGAGTCGAAGGGCACAGATACGCAGTATTTT.

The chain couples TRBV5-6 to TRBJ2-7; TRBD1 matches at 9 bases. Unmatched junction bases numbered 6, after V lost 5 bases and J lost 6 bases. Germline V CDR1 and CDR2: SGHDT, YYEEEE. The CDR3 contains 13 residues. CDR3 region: CASRRQGVSEQYF. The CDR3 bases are TGTGCCAGCAGGCGACAGGGGGTAAGCGAGCAGTACTTC.

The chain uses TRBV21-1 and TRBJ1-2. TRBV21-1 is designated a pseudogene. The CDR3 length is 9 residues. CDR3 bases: TGTGCCAGCAGCAGTGGCTACACCTTC. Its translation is CASSSGYTF.

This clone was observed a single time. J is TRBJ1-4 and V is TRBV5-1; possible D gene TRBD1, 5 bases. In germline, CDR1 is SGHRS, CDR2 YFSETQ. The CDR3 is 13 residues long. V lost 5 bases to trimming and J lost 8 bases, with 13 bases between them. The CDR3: CASRVRAEEKLFF. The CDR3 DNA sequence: TGCGCCAGCAGAGTCAGGGCAGAGGAAAAACTGTTTTTT.

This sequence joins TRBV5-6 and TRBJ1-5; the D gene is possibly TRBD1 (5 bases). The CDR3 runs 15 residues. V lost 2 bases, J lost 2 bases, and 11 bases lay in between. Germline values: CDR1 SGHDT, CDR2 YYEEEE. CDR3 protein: CASSLVEQGNQPQHF. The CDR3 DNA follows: TGTGCCAGCAGCTTAGTTGAACAGGGCAATCAGCCCCAGCATTTT.